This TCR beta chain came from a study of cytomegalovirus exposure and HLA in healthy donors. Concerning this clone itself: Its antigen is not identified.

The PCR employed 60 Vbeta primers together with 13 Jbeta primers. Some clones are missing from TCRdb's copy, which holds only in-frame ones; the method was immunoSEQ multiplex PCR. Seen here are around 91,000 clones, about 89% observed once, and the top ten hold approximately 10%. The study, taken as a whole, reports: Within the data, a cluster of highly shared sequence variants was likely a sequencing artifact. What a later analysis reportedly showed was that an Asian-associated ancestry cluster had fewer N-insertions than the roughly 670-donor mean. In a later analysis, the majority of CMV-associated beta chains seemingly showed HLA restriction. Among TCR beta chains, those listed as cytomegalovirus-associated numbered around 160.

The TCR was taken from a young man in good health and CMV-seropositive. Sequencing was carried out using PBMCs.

CDR3 sequence reads: CASSSKAGGPGEQFF. The CDR3 nucleotides read TGCGCCAGCAGCTCTAAAGCGGGAGGGCCGGGTGAGCAGTTCTTC. The chain combines TRBV5-1 with TRBJ2-1; 10 positions match TRBD2. Germline V CDR1 and CDR2: SGHRS, YFSETQ. V trimming: 3 bases; J trimming: 9 bases; junction bases outside the gene matches: 9. CDR3 length: 15 amino acids.